The 5 T cell receptor beta chains below were found in one sample sequenced in a study of T cells in localized non-small cell lung cancer. Clones were read by immunoSEQ multiplex PCR, and TCRdb kept only the in-frame ones, dropping some. The sample contains 70,000 to 100,000 clones, more than 75% of which appear only once. Sequenced here: peripheral blood, sampled before any cancer treatment. The receptors stem from an older female donor with stage I lung adenocarcinoma.

V and J are TRBV6-5 and TRBJ2-7; D remains unclear. There are 14 residues in the CDR3. The V and J ends lost 4 bases and 2 bases respectively, with 12 bases between them. Germline CDR1 MNHEY, CDR2 SVGAGI. The CDR3 region is CASSSMTGTYEQYF. The CDR3 DNA follows: TGTGCCAGCAGTTCGATGACGGGTACCTACGAGCAGTACTTC.

This rearrangement joins TRBV11-2 to TRBJ2-1; D ambiguous. This CDR3 comprises 12 residues. CDR1 SGHAT and CDR2 FQNNGV come from the germline V gene. Trimming took 4 bases from V and 4 from J, leaving 5 bases between them. The CDR3 region has the DNA TGTGCCAGCAGCTCGACGTACAATGAGCAGTTCTTC. It is translated as CASSSTYNEQFF.

V gene TRBV5-1 combines with J gene TRBJ2-1; D may be TRBD1 (6 bases). Germline CDR1 SGHRS, CDR2 YFSETQ. V lost 2 bases, J lost 10 bases, and 13 bases lay in between. The CDR3 consists of 13 residues. The CDR3 loop is CASSLRQASEQFF. The CDR3 DNA reads as TGCGCCAGCAGCTTAAGACAGGCTAGCGAGCAGTTCTTC. The entire variable domain, with the rest obtained from reference TRBV5-1 and TRBJ2-1, is as follows: KAGVTQTPRYLIKTRGQQVTLSCSPISGHRSVSWYQQTPGQGLQFLFEYFSETQRNKGNFPGRFSGRQFSNSRSEMNVSTLELGDSALYLCASSLRQASEQFFGPGTRLTVL.

The CDR3 reads CASSRRQGGSMNTEAFF. The CDR3 DNA sequence: TGCGCCAGCAGCCGCAGACAGGGTGGGTCGATGAACACTGAAGCTTTCTTT. The V and J genes are TRBV5-1 and TRBJ1-1, with 7 bases lining up with TRBD1. This CDR3 spans 17 amino acids. Germline V lookup: CDR1 SGHRS, CDR2 YFSETQ. V shed 4 bases, J shed 0 bases, and the junction held 12 bases outside the gene matches.

The rearrangement uses TRBV7-2 and TRBJ1-2, with 9 bases identical to TRBD1. The V segment lost 7 bases and the J segment 3 bases; nucleotides outside the gene matches: 9. CDR1 is SGHTA and CDR2 is FQGNSA in the germline V gene. The CDR3 extends over 15 amino acids. The CDR3 loop reads CASNPTGGNYYGYTF. CDR3 coding DNA: TGTGCCAGCAACCCGACAGGGGGGAACTACTATGGCTACACCTTC. Together with reference TRBV7-2 and TRBJ1-2, the CDR3 gives the full variable domain: GAGVSQSPSNKVTEKGKDVELRCDPISGHTALYWYRQSLGQGLEFLIYFQGNSAPDKSGLPSDRFSAERTGGSVSTLTIQRTQQEDSAVYLCASNPTGGNYYGYTFGSGTRLTVV.